This T cell receptor (beta chain) is from a study of graft-versus-host responses after intestinal transplantation (dated by TCRdb to the early 2020s). Broadly, across the study: Recipients received multivisceral, liver-intestinal, or isolated intestinal transplants. Anti-thymocyte globulin induction was given to all recipients, followed by maintenance tacrolimus and steroids for approximately 3 years. Graft-versus-host and host-versus-graft alloreactive T cell clones were tracked in the graft, circulation and bone marrow after intestinal transplantation using bulk TCR-beta CDR3 sequencing. To identify alloreactive clones, pre-transplant mixed lymphocyte reaction products were sequenced and then compared with unstimulated pre-transplant donor and recipient T cells. The cohort enrolled about two dozen intestinal transplant recipients, one of whom was a retransplant, and 3 patients without pretransplant specimens were excluded. Donor T cell macrochimerism was defined as a peak of at least 4% donor T cells among recipient peripheral blood mononuclear cells. Instead of going to the commercial service, samples from a few later patients were sequenced in-house on an Illumina MiSeq and processed with MiXCR. General study outcomes and caveats: GvH clones turned up in recipient bone marrow, with some appearing earlier in ileal mucosa or blood, a pattern consistent with an intestinal mucosal origin. Conclusions were limited by the relatively low number and heterogeneity of intestinal transplant patients. Patients with donor T cell macrochimerism had high GvH to HvG T cell clonal ratios in their allografts. Early after transplant, peak levels of circulating GvH clones were associated with declines in HvG clones.

Dithiothreitol, EDTA incubations and collagenase D digestion were used to isolate intraepithelial and lamina propria lymphocytes from graft specimens. Serial intestinal graft biopsy specimens collected up to 600 days after transplant underwent bulk TCR-beta sequencing. The protocol used for the library was the immunoSEQ multiplex PCR assay. Adaptive Biotechnologies carried out high-throughput TCR-beta CDR3 sequencing of genomic DNA for most patients. Per the original workflow: Adaptive's ImmunoSEQ software supplied the TCR sequencing data for around 19 patients, while MiXCR and VDJtools were used to process a few other patients. Because the origin of CDR3 nucleotide sequences shared between donor and recipient could not be assigned, those sequences were removed. To count as alloreactive, a clone needed at least 2-fold expansion over unstimulated cells and a minimum CFSE-low frequency of 0.002% (template counts) or 0.001% (read counts). Mappable clones were those detected in sequenced pre-transplant spleen, lymph node, or MLR CFSE-low populations of the donor or recipient. Cumulative frequency of alloreactive clones was calculated as a percentage of all sequences weighted by copy number. TCRdb limited this immuneACCESS table to in-frame rearrangements with V and J called. A share of clones is missing; checked studies link under half to unresolved V genes, and the rest is unexplained. That table gives V, J and clone size, and the DNA gave D and trimming. This sample is represented by 35,000 to 40,000 clones; roughly nine tenths of them were singletons. The top ten hold about a sixth of the sample.

Notes on this clone: No antigen is known for it. The record has no base qualities; no much larger clone is one base away.

Counted from cysteine to phenylalanine, this CDR3 has 15 amino acids. Only CDR3 DNA is held: 45 bases, read in frame from base 1. Compared with germline, V lacks 1 base and J lacks 1 base; bases without a gene match: 2. Via the germline V gene, CDR1 is SGHRS and CDR2 YFSETQ. Material: ileum tissue, obtained more than 200 days after intestinal transplant. The receptor chain draws on TRBV5-1 and TRBJ2-5; 9 bases in between match TRBD1. This receptor was obtained from a human patient who received an intestinal transplant, so some T cells may come from the graft donor. CDR3 reads: CASSLNRGPQETQYF. The DNA reads as follows: TGCGCCAGCAGCTTGAACAGGGGGCCCCAAGAGACCCAGTACTTC.